Sequencing of this T cell receptor beta chain was carried out in a study of cytomegalovirus exposure and HLA in healthy donors. In the study overall: An earlier analysis identified approximately 110 million unique TCR beta sequences in 150 million to 200 million T cells. General study findings and limits: It was taken for granted in presence/absence analyses that sequencing depth across donors was roughly uniform. In vitro confirmation showed three CMV-associated chains to be CMV antigen specific. In a later analysis, TCR beta V- and J-gene trimming was associated with a missense DCLRE1C variant.

With regard to this clone: The antigen is not known.

It was with 60 Vbeta and 13 Jbeta primers that the PCR ran. Method: immunoSEQ multiplex PCR; TCRdb's copy keeps in-frame clones and lacks some. The table includes about 62,000 clones, about 69% detected once. The CDR3 contains 11 residues. Germline V CDR1 and CDR2: SEHNR, FQNEAQ (reference sequence). Trimming removed 7 bases from V and 6 bases from J, with 10 bases in between. V is TRBV7-9 and J is TRBJ2-7; the D gene is possibly TRBD1 (5 bases). This TCR was sampled from a woman aged 25 to 39 in good health and CMV-seronegative. Sequenced: PBMCs. CDR3 nucleotides: TGTGCCAGCACTCATGGGGCCGAGCAGTACTTC. Translation gives CASTHGAEQYF.